One sample yielded the 26 T cell receptor beta chains listed below, sequenced in a study of blood T cells in healthy people across ages. A second PCR of about 7 to 12 cycles used a sample-barcoded 5' primer and a J-beta primer mix. TCRdb fed the 5' RACE reads into MiXCR, producing one record per CDR3 protein. The sample includes over 750,000 distinct CDR3 sequences, around 25% of them seen just once. This same sample was also part of a study on T cells of mothers and their children.

The sample taken for sequencing was blood. All receptors derive from a boy aged 10-17 years in good health.

This clonotype came up a few times. J is TRBJ2-3 and V is TRBV7-9, with unresolved D. The CDR3 covers 12 residues. V lost 5 bases and J lost 5, with 8 bases in between. From germline, CDR1 is SEHNR and CDR2 FQNEAQ (reference sequence). The CDR3, as DNA: TGTGCCAGCAGCCCCGGTATAGATACGCAGTATTTT. It specifies CASSPGIDTQYF.

This clonotype came up a few times. The V call is TRBV5-1, the J call TRBJ1-1; no firm D call. The CDR3 has 13 amino acids. The ends were cut back, 0 bases at V and 3 bases at J, with 6 bases in the middle. The germline CDR1 and CDR2 sequences are SGHRS and YFSETQ. DNA of the CDR3: TGCGCCAGCAGCTTGGCTTCGGACACTGAAGCTTTCTTT. Translation: CASSLASDTEAFF.

In its sample, this clonotype was seen a few times. CDR3 DNA sequence: TGCAGTGCTAGAGATTCGGGACTAGCGGGAGTCCCTTGGGAGCAGTACTTC. It codes for CSARDSGLAGVPWEQYF. The chain is built from TRBV20-1 and TRBJ2-7; TRBD2 matches at 14 bases. CDR1 is DFQATT, CDR2 SNEGSKA, per germline (reference sequence). V shed 0 bases and J 7 bases; nucleotides not matched to a gene: 11. This CDR3 contains 17 residues.

This rearrangement joins TRBV10-3 to TRBJ1-1; maybe TRBD1 (6 bases). This CDR3 has 14 residues. With 6 bases removed from V and 5 bases from J, the gap between germline ends came to 16 bases. The V gene's germline CDR1 is ENHRY and CDR2 SYGVKD. This chain's CDR3 is CAIRGTGARTEAFF. DNA of the CDR3: TGTGCCATCAGGGGTACGGGGGCGCGAACTGAAGCTTTCTTT.

The rearrangement uses TRBV29-1 and TRBJ2-1, with D maybe TRBD2 (6 bases). V dropped 7 bases and J dropped 9 bases, with 16 bases sitting between them. Germline V CDR1 and CDR2: SQVTM, ANQGSEA. This CDR3 contains 12 residues. This CDR3 reads CSAAGGKVEQFF. The CDR3 DNA sequence: TGCAGCGCAGCCGGGGGTAAGGTTGAGCAGTTCTTC.

The chain recombines TRBV11-2 with TRBJ2-5; D is possibly TRBD2 (6 bases). This CDR3 has 12 residues. Germline loops: CDR1 SGHAT, CDR2 FQNNGV. Trimming stripped 5 bases from V and 14 bases from J, with 18 bases between. CDR3 in amino acids: CASSLGRDFLYF. The CDR3 bases are TGTGCCAGCAGCCTAGGGCGGGACTTCCTCTACTTC.

In its sample, this clonotype was seen a few times. The chain employs TRBV6-2 or TRBV6-3 and TRBJ2-3, with 9 bases matching TRBD1. The CDR3 extends over 17 amino acids. Germline loops: CDR1 MNHEY, CDR2 SVGEGT. V lost 6 bases, J lost 0 bases, and 10 bases stayed unmatched. CDR3 nucleotide sequence: TGTGCCAGCAGCGCGGGACAGGGACCCCTTAGCACAGATACGCAGTATTTT. Protein sequence: CASSAGQGPLSTDTQYF.

This clonotype was found a few times. The V gene is TRBV2, the J gene TRBJ1-4, with 7 bases aligning to TRBD1. The ends lost 5 bases at V and 7 bases at J; junction bases unmatched: 7. This CDR3 comprises 14 residues. Per the germline V gene, CDR1 is SNHLY and CDR2 is FYNNEI. The DNA for the CDR3 is TGTGCCAGCAGTAGGGCAGGGGGTTCTGAAAAACTGTTTTTT. Amino acids: CASSRAGGSEKLFF.

This clonotype was recorded a few times. This sequence joins TRBV5-1 and TRBJ2-6; D gene ambiguous. There are 13 residues in the CDR3. Germline lookup yields CDR1 SGHRS and CDR2 YFSETQ. V was pared by 6 bases and J by 1 base, with 5 bases between. The CDR3 DNA sequence: TGCGCCAGCAAAGGATCTGGGGCCAACGTCCTGACTTTC. Protein product: CASKGSGANVLTF.

This chain uses TRBV5-5 with TRBJ1-5; 7 bases fit TRBD1. CDR3 length: 18 residues. Germline V gene sequence: CDR1 SGHKS, CDR2 YYEKEE (reference sequence). The J segment lost 4 bases and the V segment lost 2 bases, leaving 15 bases of the junction unmatched. CDR3 region: CASSLSHTLVTGNQPQHF. The CDR3 DNA follows: TGTGCCAGCAGCTTAAGCCACACACTAGTGACAGGGAATCAGCCCCAGCATTTT.

The V gene is TRBV19, the J gene TRBJ1-1; TRBD1 is a possible D gene (6 bases). Trimming removed 5 bases at V and 6 bases at J, with 10 bases between. Germline assignment: CDR1 LNHDA and CDR2 SQIVND (reference sequence). The CDR3 spans 12 residues. The CDR3 DNA sequence: TGTGCCAGTAGTTCACAGGGACCTGAAGCTTTCTTT. It is translated as CASSSQGPEAFF.

There are many counts of this clonotype. This sequence joins TRBV12-3 or TRBV12-4 and TRBJ2-3; 8 positions match TRBD2. V trimming: 6 bases; J trimming: 1 base; junction bases outside the gene matches: 6. CDR3 length equals 15 residues. The CDR3 is CASSRMTSGTDTQYF. The CDR3 DNA is TGTGCCAGCAGCCGCATGACTAGCGGCACAGATACGCAGTATTTT.

The rearrangement uses TRBV29-1 and TRBJ2-5; 7 nucleotides match TRBD2. Trimming at V came to 7 bases and at J to 5 bases, leaving 10 bases not matched to a gene. This CDR3 region has 13 residues. Germline V gene data show CDR1 as SQVTM and CDR2 as ANQGSEA. The CDR3 protein is CSGSSGRTETQYF. Written as DNA, the CDR3 is TGCAGCGGTTCTAGCGGAAGGACGGAGACCCAGTACTTC.

The chain is built from TRBV24-1 and TRBJ2-3; maybe TRBD2 (5 bases). This CDR3 contains 17 residues. Trimming removed 1 base at V and 2 bases at J, with 15 bases between. Germline V CDR1 and CDR2: KGHDR, SFDVKD. The CDR3 reads CATSDLRRAGPTDTQYF. The CDR3 DNA reads TGTGCCACCAGTGATTTACGGCGGGCAGGACCCACAGATACGCAGTATTTT.

The V and J genes are TRBV20-1 and TRBJ1-6; perhaps TRBD1 as D (5 bases). The CDR3 runs 14 residues. CDR1 is DFQATT and CDR2 is SNEGSKA in the germline V gene (reference sequence). The V gene lost 3 bases and the J gene lost 9 bases, with 15 bases spanning the gap. Here the CDR3 reads CSARAGQGGSPLHF. CDR3 DNA sequence: TGCAGTGCTAGGGCGGGGCAGGGTGGTTCACCCCTCCACTTT.

The J gene is TRBJ2-3, the V gene TRBV27; 7 nucleotides align to TRBD2. Germline V gene data show CDR1 as MNHEY and CDR2 as SMNVEV (reference sequence). The V gene end was trimmed by 6 bases and the J gene end by 3 bases; junction bases not matched to a gene: 9. This CDR3 is 15 amino acids long. The CDR3 is CASRNRGLRTDTQYF. Here the CDR3 DNA reads TGTGCCAGCAGAAACCGGGGACTAAGGACAGATACGCAGTATTTT.

The DNA of the CDR3 is TGTGCCAGCAGTCCGCCCGGGACCTACACTGGCTACACCTTC. As protein: CASSPPGTYTGYTF. The J gene is TRBJ1-2, the V gene TRBV27; a possible D gene is TRBD1 (5 bases). The germline V and J ends were trimmed by 5 bases and 7 bases, with 17 bases remaining between them. The CDR3 sequence is 14 residues long. Germline-derived CDR1 and CDR2 are MNHEY and SMNVEV (reference sequence).

The chain is built from TRBV12-3 or TRBV12-4 and TRBJ2-7; no clear D. The CDR3 has 12 amino acids. Between the trimmed V and J ends, which lost 5 bases and 2 bases, there was a span of 7 bases. The CDR3 sequence is CASSQRPYEQYF. CDR3 DNA sequence: TGTGCCAGCAGTCAGCGACCCTACGAGCAGTACTTC.

This sequence joins TRBV7-2 and TRBJ2-2, with 12 nucleotides matching TRBD2. The V and J ends lost 3 bases and 1 base, in that order; junction bases with no gene match: 3. In germline, CDR1 is SGHTA, CDR2 FQGNSA. This CDR3 has 17 residues. Here the CDR3 reads CASSFTLAGGNTGELFF. In DNA form, the CDR3 reads TGTGCCAGCAGCTTCACACTAGCGGGAGGGAACACCGGGGAGCTGTTTTTT.

The CDR3 nucleotides read TGTGCCAGCAGTTTAGGGTTAGGGCCCACCGGGGAGCTGTTTTTT. Translation: CASSLGLGPTGELFF. The rearrangement uses TRBV27 and TRBJ2-2, with D unresolved. This CDR3 has 15 residues. Germline CDR1 reads MNHEY; CDR2 reads SMNVEV (reference sequence). V lost 2 bases and J lost 4, with 11 bases in between.

This clonotype has a handful of counts. The V and J genes are TRBV27 and TRBJ1-1, with D possibly TRBD1 on 5 matching bases. The CDR3 loop spans 12 amino acids. Trimming removed 3 bases at V and 14 bases at J, with 16 bases between. Germline CDR1 reads MNHEY; CDR2 reads SMNVEV (reference sequence). CDR3 sequence: CASSFTAGWLFF. CDR3 bases: TGTGCCAGCAGTTTCACGGCAGGGTGGTTGTTCTTT.

There are a few counts of this clonotype. The V call is TRBV12-3 or TRBV12-4, the J call TRBJ2-5; D is ambiguous. This CDR3 has 13 amino acids. Trimming took off 10 bases at V and 1 base at J, with 13 bases between the two ends. CDR3 sequence: CATAYLGQETQYF. DNA of the CDR3: TGTGCCACAGCTTATCTCGGCCAAGAGACCCAGTACTTC.

The gene calls are TRBV3-1 and TRBJ2-2; maybe TRBD1 (6 bases). The V end was cut by 4 bases, the J end by 9 bases, with 12 bases between. The CDR3 has 13 residues. The germline V gene encodes CDR1 LGHDT and CDR2 YNNKEL (reference sequence). CDR3 bases: TGTGCCAGCAGCCGCGACAGGTCCAGGGAGCTGTTTTTT. Its translation is CASSRDRSRELFF.

The chain recombines TRBV7-3 with TRBJ2-5, with TRBD1 identical over 9 bases. The V gene's germline CDR1 is SGHTA and CDR2 FQGTGA. Trimming at V came to 5 bases and at J to 4 bases, leaving 14 bases not matched to a gene. The CDR3 consists of 17 residues. CDR3 sequence (DNA): TGTGCCAGCAGCCCGGGACAGGGTTCATTTTTATCAGAGACCCAGTACTTC. Translating gives CASSPGQGSFLSETQYF.

The chain has TRBV6-2 or TRBV6-3 and TRBJ2-1, with D possibly TRBD1 on 6 matching bases. The length of the CDR3 is 15 residues. In germline, CDR1 is MNHEY, CDR2 SVGEGT. V shed 0 bases and J shed 5 bases, with 11 bases lying between them. The CDR3: CASSYSSRGHNEQFF. The CDR3 coding sequence is TGTGCCAGCAGTTACTCGTCCAGGGGACACAATGAGCAGTTCTTC.

This clonotype was seen a handful of times. The chain employs TRBV4-2 and TRBJ2-7; D unresolved. Germline CDR1 reads LGHNA; CDR2 reads YNFKEQ. The length of the CDR3 is 13 residues. With 5 bases removed from V and 3 bases from J, the gap between germline ends came to 11 bases. The CDR3 DNA is TGTGCCAGCAGCACGAACGAGTACTACGAGCAGTACTTC. It is translated as CASSTNEYYEQYF.